One and the same sample provided the 24 T cell receptor beta chains below, sequenced in a study of Ad26.COV2.S vaccination and SARS-CoV-2 variants. Treatment denoted: over 15 received Ad26.COV2.S at low or high dose, single or two shots; about 5 received placebo; per-sample allocation not given. All samples were drawn on day 63, counting from the first vaccine or placebo injection. Assay: immunoSEQ multiplex PCR; the TCRdb copy retains only in-frame clones and omits some. The table lists hundreds of thousands of clones, 80% to 95% of them singletons. The starting material was peripheral blood, obtained in a trial of Ad26.COV2.S vaccine versus placebo. The source of these receptors is a person aged 18-65 years who received the Ad26.COV2.S COVID-19 vaccine or a placebo.

The genes are TRBV4-1 and TRBJ2-1, with 7 positions matching TRBD2. Trimming cost V 4 bases and J 6 bases; bases outside gene matches: 15. The V gene's germline CDR1 is MGHRA and CDR2 YSYEKL. This CDR3 has 17 residues. The CDR3 region is CASSLDSRGGSSNEQFF. CDR3 DNA: TGCGCCAGCAGCCTAGACTCTCGGGGCGGGAGCTCCAATGAGCAGTTCTTC.

The chain uses TRBV11-2 and TRBJ1-2; 10 bases map to TRBD1. Germline loops: CDR1 SGHAT, CDR2 FQNNGV. The J segment lost 0 bases and the V segment lost 5 bases, leaving 12 bases of the junction unmatched. The CDR3 is made up of 18 amino acids. In DNA, the CDR3 is TGTGCCAGCAGCAACCCGGACAGGGGGATAGAAGCTAACTATGGCTACACCTTC. It encodes CASSNPDRGIEANYGYTF.

The genes are TRBV19 and TRBJ2-1; no reliable D call. Trimming removed 3 bases from V and 8 bases from J, with 11 bases in between. CDR3 size: 13 residues. Germline V gene sequence: CDR1 LNHDA, CDR2 SQIVND (reference sequence). The CDR3 bases are TGTGCCAGTAGTATGCACAGAGGCGATGAGCAGTTCTTC. Protein sequence: CASSMHRGDEQFF.

The chain is built from TRBV27 and TRBJ2-3, with 9 bases that match TRBD2. V was clipped by 6 bases and J by 1 base; unmatched bases: 2. Germline values: CDR1 MNHEY, CDR2 SMNVEV (reference sequence). The CDR3 totals 14 residues. CDR3 DNA: TGTGCCAGCAGGCCTAGCGGGGGCACAGATACGCAGTATTTT. Its protein product is CASRPSGGTDTQYF.

Worth noting for this clone: In the same sample, other DNA sequences code for this CDR3. This sequence joins TRBV11-2 and TRBJ2-5; D not resolved. The CDR3 length is 12 residues. The ends were cut back, 1 base at V and 4 bases at J, with 4 bases in the middle. CDR1 is SGHAT and CDR2 is FQNNGV in the germline V gene. CDR3 DNA: TGTGCCAGCAGCTTAGGTCGAGAGACCCAGTACTTC. This encodes CASSLGRETQYF.

The rearrangement links TRBV7-8 to TRBJ2-1; D unclear. The CDR3 contains 14 residues. Trimming removed 5 bases at V and 2 bases at J, with 10 bases between. Germline CDR1 SGHVS, CDR2 FQNEAQ. CDR3 coding DNA: TGTGCCAGCAGCCCAGAGAAGGCCTACAATGAGCAGTTCTTC. Residues: CASSPEKAYNEQFF.

This clone has only one observation. The chain links TRBV4-3 to TRBJ2-2; TRBD2 is a possible D gene (5 bases). The germline V gene encodes CDR1 LGHNA and CDR2 YSLEER. V was trimmed by 0 bases and J by 7 bases, leaving 12 bases between them. This CDR3 spans 15 amino acids. The CDR3 DNA reads as TGCGCCAGCAGCCAAGATCGGTTGGAGGTCGGGGAGCTGTTTTTT. Protein: CASSQDRLEVGELFF.

CDR3 residues: CASSISPGYEQYF. For the CDR3, the DNA is TGTGCCAGTAGTATCTCTCCAGGCTACGAGCAGTACTTC. V and J are TRBV19 and TRBJ2-7; D call uncertain. The germline V gene has CDR1 LNHDA and CDR2 SQIVND (reference sequence). Trimming stripped 3 bases from V and 3 bases from J, with 9 bases between. The CDR3 runs to 13 residues.

J is TRBJ1-1 and V is TRBV3-1 (or the pseudogene TRBV3-2); a possible D gene is TRBD1 (6 bases). The CDR3 contains 14 residues. The ends were cut back, 1 base at V and 4 bases at J, with 10 bases in the middle. CDR1 and CDR2 (germline): LGHDT, YNNKEL (reference sequence). The CDR3 coding sequence is TGTGCCAGCAGCCAAGGCCAGGGGCCCACTGAAGCTTTCTTT. This gives the protein CASSQGQGPTEAFF.

The chain has TRBV7-7 and TRBJ1-3; D is uncertain. Germline V gives CDR1 SSHAT, CDR2 FNYEAQ (reference sequence). This CDR3 is built from 15 residues. Trimming removed 1 base at V and 1 base at J, with 8 bases between. The CDR3 nucleotides are TGTGCCAGCAGCTTAGGAATAGGTTCTGGAAACACCATATATTTT. As protein: CASSLGIGSGNTIYF. The whole variable domain, filled in from reference TRBV7-7 and TRBJ1-3, reads GAGVSQSPRYKVTKRGQDVTLRCDPISSHATLYWYQQALGQGPEFLTYFNYEAQPDKSGLPSDRFSAERPEGSISTLTIQRTEQRDSAMYRCASSLGIGSGNTIYFGEGSWLTVV.

The V call is TRBV7-6, the J call TRBJ2-5; D is perhaps TRBD1 (5 bases). This CDR3 comprises 17 residues. The germline V and J ends were trimmed by 4 bases and 2 bases, with 20 bases remaining between them. The germline V gene encodes CDR1 SGHVS and CDR2 FNYEAQ. The CDR3 DNA sequence: TGTGCCAGCAGCTATTATCCGGAAGGACAACCTCAAGAGACCCAGTACTTC. Translated, it gives CASSYYPEGQPQETQYF.

The chain recombines TRBV19 with TRBJ1-5; the D gene is possibly TRBD1 (5 bases). The germline gives CDR1 LNHDA, CDR2 SQIVND (reference sequence). The CDR3 sequence is 15 residues long. Trimming pared 4 bases from V and 1 base from J, leaving 11 bases between. The CDR3 nucleotides read TGTGCCAGTAGTACCTGGACACGGAGCAATCAGCCCCAGCATTTT. Protein: CASSTWTRSNQPQHF.

This clone has a single count. The sample holds other DNA sequences that translate to the same CDR3. The chain links TRBV30 to TRBJ2-7, with 10 nucleotides matching TRBD2. Germline-derived CDR1 and CDR2 are GTSNPN and SVGIG (reference sequence). This CDR3 spans 15 amino acids. V shed 1 base, J shed 0 bases, and the junction held 3 bases outside the gene matches. CDR3 loop: CAWSGTSGTSYEQYF. The CDR3 nucleotides read TGTGCCTGGAGTGGGACTAGCGGAACCTCCTACGAGCAGTACTTC.

The genes are TRBV19 and TRBJ1-1; possibly TRBD1 for D (5 bases). Deletions cut 3 bases from V and 6 bases from J, with 23 bases between. Germline CDR1 is LNHDA and CDR2 is SQIVND (reference sequence). CDR3 length equals 17 residues. The DNA of the CDR3 is TGTGCCAGTAGTATTCTCGGGCAGGGTCCTTCCTCCCCTGAAGCTTTCTTT. Its protein product is CASSILGQGPSSPEAFF.

The chain uses TRBV11-2 and TRBJ2-1, with D perhaps matching TRBD1 (5 bases). The CDR3 length is 16 residues. Trimming pared 5 bases from V and 4 bases from J, leaving 18 bases between. Germline CDR1 reads SGHAT; CDR2 reads FQNNGV. The CDR3, as DNA: TGTGCCAGCAGCACCTTGCAGGGAAAGCGATACAATGAGCAGTTCTTC. Protein sequence: CASSTLQGKRYNEQFF.

This clone came up once. The chain couples TRBV7-6 to TRBJ1-3; D is unresolved. From germline, CDR1 is SGHVS and CDR2 FNYEAQ. CDR3 length: 13 amino acids. V lost 2 bases and J 4 bases, leaving 6 bases between the germline ends. The CDR3 protein is CASSLNPGNTIYF. CDR3 nucleotide sequence: TGTGCCAGCAGCTTAAATCCCGGAAACACCATATATTTT.

The chain joins TRBV7-6 to TRBJ2-1; 10 bases map to TRBD2. V lost 2 bases, J lost 4 bases, and 17 bases stayed unmatched. Germline V gene lookup returns CDR1 SGHVS and CDR2 FNYEAQ. This CDR3 is 20 amino acids long. The CDR3 region is CASSLPKKSATSGVYNEQFF. The CDR3 DNA reads as TGTGCCAGCAGCTTACCGAAGAAATCCGCAACTAGCGGGGTATACAATGAGCAGTTCTTC.

CDR3 region: CSVEVQATYEQYF. The CDR3 DNA follows: TGCAGCGTTGAAGTACAGGCGACCTACGAGCAGTACTTC. V usage is TRBV29-1 and J usage is TRBJ2-7, with D perhaps matching TRBD1 (5 bases). Germline V lookup: CDR1 SQVTM, CDR2 ANQGSEA. This CDR3 region has 13 residues. V was pared by 1 base and J by 2 bases, with 9 bases between.

The chain carries TRBV5-8 and TRBJ2-2; TRBD2 matches 10 bases. The CDR3 spans 18 residues. After removal of 1 base from V and 4 bases from J, the junction contained 10 bases not matched to a gene. Per the germline V gene, CDR1 is SGHTS and CDR2 is YDEGEE. The DNA of the CDR3 is TGTGCCAGCAGCTTGCTCTCACTAGCGGGATGGGTCACCGGGGAGCTGTTTTTT. As protein: CASSLLSLAGWVTGELFF.

This clone has just a few counts. The V and J genes are TRBV28 and TRBJ1-5; D remains ambiguous. The ends were cut back, 2 bases at V and 2 bases at J, with 10 bases in the middle. In germline, CDR1 is MDHEN, CDR2 SYDVKM. This CDR3 spans 15 amino acids. The CDR3 region has the DNA TGTGCCAGCAGTTTACCCCACAGTGGCAATCAGCCCCAGCATTTT. Residues: CASSLPHSGNQPQHF.

This clone was seen a handful of times. V usage is TRBV5-6 and J usage is TRBJ1-3; D is ambiguous. The germline V gene has CDR1 SGHDT and CDR2 YYEEEE. The CDR3 is 15 residues long. Trimming stripped 0 bases from V and 3 bases from J, with 10 bases between. This CDR3 reads CASSLVGVGGNTIYF. Here the CDR3 DNA reads TGTGCCAGCAGCTTGGTGGGTGTCGGTGGAAACACCATATATTTT.

The V call is TRBV7-2, the J call TRBJ1-5, with 9 nucleotides matching TRBD1. Germline values: CDR1 SGHTA, CDR2 FQGNSA. Unmatched junction bases numbered 11, after V lost 1 base and J lost 4 bases. The CDR3 consists of 18 residues. The CDR3 reads CASSLGRTGDFWNQPQHF. For the CDR3, the DNA is TGTGCCAGCAGCTTAGGGAGGACAGGGGATTTTTGGAATCAGCCCCAGCATTTT.

The J gene is TRBJ1-5, the V gene TRBV6-4; no reliable D call. Trimming took off 0 bases at V and 6 bases at J, with 6 bases between the two ends. Germline V gene lookup returns CDR1 MRHNA and CDR2 SNTAGT. The CDR3 loop spans 13 amino acids. The CDR3 DNA sequence: TGTGCCAGCAGTGACTCGTCAGGTCAGCCCCAGCATTTT. This translates into CASSDSSGQPQHF.

This chain connects TRBV20-1 to TRBJ1-2; D is unresolved. The germline V and J ends were trimmed by 3 bases and 2 bases, with 7 bases remaining between them. The CDR3 sequence is 12 residues long. CDR1 and CDR2 (germline): DFQATT, SNEGSKA (reference sequence). CDR3 nucleotide sequence: TGCAGTGCTAGTCTAGGGAACTATGGCTACACCTTC. Translated: CSASLGNYGYTF.